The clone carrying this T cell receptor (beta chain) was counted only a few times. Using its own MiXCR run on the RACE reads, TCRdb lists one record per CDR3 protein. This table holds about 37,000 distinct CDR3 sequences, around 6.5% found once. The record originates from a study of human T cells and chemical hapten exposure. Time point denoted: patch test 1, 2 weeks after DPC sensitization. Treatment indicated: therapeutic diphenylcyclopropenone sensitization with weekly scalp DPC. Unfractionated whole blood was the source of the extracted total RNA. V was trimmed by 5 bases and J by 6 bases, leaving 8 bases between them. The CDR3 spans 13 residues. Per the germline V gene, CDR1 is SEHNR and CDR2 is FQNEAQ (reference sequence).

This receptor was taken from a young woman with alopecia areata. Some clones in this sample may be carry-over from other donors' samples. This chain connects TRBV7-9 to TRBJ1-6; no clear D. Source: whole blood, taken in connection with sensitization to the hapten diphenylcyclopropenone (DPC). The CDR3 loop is CASSLQSNSPLHF. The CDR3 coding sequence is TGTGCCAGCAGCCTCCAGAGTAATTCACCCCTCCACTTT.